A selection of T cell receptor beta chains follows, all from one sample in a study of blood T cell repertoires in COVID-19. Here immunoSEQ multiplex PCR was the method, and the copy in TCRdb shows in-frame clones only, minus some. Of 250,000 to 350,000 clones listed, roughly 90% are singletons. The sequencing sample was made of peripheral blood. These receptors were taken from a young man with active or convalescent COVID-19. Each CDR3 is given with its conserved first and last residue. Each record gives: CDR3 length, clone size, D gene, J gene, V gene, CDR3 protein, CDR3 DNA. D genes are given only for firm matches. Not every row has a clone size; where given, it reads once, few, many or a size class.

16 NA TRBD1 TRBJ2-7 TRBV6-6 CASTPNSGTGIYEQYF TGTGCCAGCACCCCCAACAGCGGGACAGGGATCTACGAGCAGTACTTC
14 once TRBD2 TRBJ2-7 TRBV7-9 CASSLATSLPEQYF TGTGCCAGCAGCTTAGCGACTAGCCTCCCTGAGCAGTACTTC
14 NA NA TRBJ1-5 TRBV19 CASSIEGSYQPQHF TGTGCCAGTAGTATTGAGGGCAGTTATCAGCCCCAGCATTTT
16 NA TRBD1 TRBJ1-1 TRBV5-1 CASSARAGTEGTEAFF TGCGCCAGCAGCGCCAGGGCAGGGACAGAGGGCACTGAAGCTTTCTTT
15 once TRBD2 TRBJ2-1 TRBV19 CASSLGGSTYNEQFF TGTGCCAGTAGTCTCGGGGGGAGCACTTACAATGAGCAGTTCTTC
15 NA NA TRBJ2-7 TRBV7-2 CASSLDTFQSYEQYF TGTGCCAGCAGCTTGGACACCTTCCAATCCTACGAGCAGTACTTC
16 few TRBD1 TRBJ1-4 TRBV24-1 CATSGGQLGCNEKLFF TGTGCCACCAGTGGGGGACAGCTCGGCTGTAATGAAAAACTGTTTTTT
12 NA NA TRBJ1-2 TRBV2 CASRETGYSYTF TGTGCCAGCAGAGAAACAGGGTATAGCTACACCTTC
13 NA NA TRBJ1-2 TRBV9 CASSVARSDGYTF TGTGCCAGCAGCGTAGCACGGTCGGATGGCTACACCTTC
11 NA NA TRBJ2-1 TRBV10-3 CAIREGDEQFF TGTGCCATCAGAGAAGGGGATGAGCAGTTCTTC
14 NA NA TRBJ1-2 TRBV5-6 CASSFGSPNYGYTF TGTGCCAGCAGCTTCGGTTCCCCCAACTATGGCTACACCTTC
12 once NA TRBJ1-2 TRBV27 CASGDPGNGYTF TGTGCCAGCGGGGATCCGGGGAATGGCTACACCTTC
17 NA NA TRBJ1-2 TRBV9 CASSDSGRGKPWGGYTF TGTGCCAGCAGCGATAGCGGGCGGGGAAAACCCTGGGGGGGCTACACCTTC
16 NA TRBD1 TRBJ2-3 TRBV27 CASSVTRDRNTDTQYF TGTGCCAGCAGTGTAACCCGGGACAGAAACACAGATACGCAGTATTTT
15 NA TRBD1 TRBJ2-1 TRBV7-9 CASSFPGQIYNEQFF TGTGCCAGCAGCTTCCCGGGACAGATCTACAATGAGCAGTTCTTC
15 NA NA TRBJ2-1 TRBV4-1 CASSPSGVSYNEQFF TGCGCCAGCAGCCCTTCAGGGGTCTCCTACAATGAGCAGTTCTTC
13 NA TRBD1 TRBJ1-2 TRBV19 CASRNRQGHGYTF TGTGCCAGTAGAAATAGACAGGGGCATGGCTACACCTTC
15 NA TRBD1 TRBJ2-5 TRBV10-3 CAISLGQGAGETQYF TGTGCCATCAGTCTGGGACAGGGGGCGGGGGAGACCCAGTACTTC
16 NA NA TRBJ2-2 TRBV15 CATDPGLGAAAGELFF TGTGCCACCGATCCCGGTTTGGGGGCTGCGGCCGGGGAGCTGTTTTTT
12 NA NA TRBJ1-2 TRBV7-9 CASSLEEAGYTF TGTGCCAGCAGCTTAGAGGAGGCGGGCTACACCTTC
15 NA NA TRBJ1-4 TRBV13 CASSLVPSTNEKLFF TGTGCCAGCAGCTTAGTCCCCTCAACTAATGAAAAACTGTTTTTT
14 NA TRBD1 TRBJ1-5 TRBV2 CASRDDRGPQPQHF TGTGCCAGCAGGGACGACAGGGGCCCTCAGCCCCAGCATTTT
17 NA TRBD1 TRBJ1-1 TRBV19 CASSMRGQGAPNTEAFF TGTGCCAGTAGTATGAGAGGACAGGGGGCCCCGAACACTGAAGCTTTCTTT
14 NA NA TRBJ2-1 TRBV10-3 CAISEQTSYNEQFF TGTGCCATCAGTGAGCAGACTAGTTACAATGAGCAGTTCTTC
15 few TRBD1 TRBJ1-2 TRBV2 CASRADRGATYGYTF TGTGCCAGCAGAGCGGACAGGGGGGCCACCTATGGCTACACCTTC
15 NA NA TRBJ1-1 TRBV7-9 CASSNGGVTNTEAFF TGTGCCAGCAGCAACGGAGGGGTTACGAACACTGAAGCTTTCTTT
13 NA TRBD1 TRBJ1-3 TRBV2 CASSGQGGNTIYF TGTGCCAGCAGCGGACAGGGAGGAAACACCATATATTTT
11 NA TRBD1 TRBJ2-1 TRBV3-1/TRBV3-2 CASNGQGGQFF TGTGCCAGCAACGGACAGGGAGGGCAGTTCTTC
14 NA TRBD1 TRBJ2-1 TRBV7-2 CASSLGTGGNEQFF TGTGCCAGCAGCCTGGGGACAGGGGGCAATGAGCAGTTCTTC
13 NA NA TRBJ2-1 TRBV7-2 CASSLVGDSSQFF TGTGCCAGCAGCTTAGTTGGGGACTCATCTCAGTTCTTC
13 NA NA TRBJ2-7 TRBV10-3 CAISQGKPYEQYF TGTGCCATCAGCCAGGGGAAACCCTACGAGCAGTACTTC
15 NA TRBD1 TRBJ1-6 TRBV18 CASSERQGRNSPLHF TGTGCCAGCTCCGAGCGACAGGGGCGAAATTCACCCCTCCACTTT
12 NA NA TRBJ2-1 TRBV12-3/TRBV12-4 CASRWGDHEQFF TGTGCCAGCAGATGGGGGGACCATGAGCAGTTCTTC
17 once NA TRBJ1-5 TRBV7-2 CASSFSVGFYSNQPQHF TGTGCCAGCAGCTTTAGTGTCGGGTTTTATAGCAATCAGCCCCAGCATTTT
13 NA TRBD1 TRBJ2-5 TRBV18 CASSPPDRGAQYF TGTGCCAGCTCACCTCCGGACAGGGGGGCCCAGTACTTC
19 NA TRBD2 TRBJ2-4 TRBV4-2 CASSQEFLKLWEGVYIQYF TGTGCCAGCAGCCAAGAATTTTTAAAGTTATGGGAGGGAGTTTACATTCAGTACTTC
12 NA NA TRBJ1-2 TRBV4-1 CASSRMGGGYTF TGCGCCAGCAGCCGCATGGGAGGTGGCTACACCTTC
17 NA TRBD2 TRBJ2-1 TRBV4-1 CASSPSGGAGSYNEQFF TGCGCCAGCAGCCCATCGGGGGGGGCGGGCTCCTACAATGAGCAGTTCTTC
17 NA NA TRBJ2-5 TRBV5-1 CASSAAEGGALGETQYF TGCGCCAGCAGCGCCGCGGAGGGGGGGGCGCTGGGAGAGACCCAGTACTTC
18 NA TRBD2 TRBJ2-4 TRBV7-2 CASSSLVGLAGSKNIQYF TGTGCCAGCAGCTCCCTTGTCGGGCTAGCGGGAAGCAAAAACATTCAGTACTTC
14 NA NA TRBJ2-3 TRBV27 CASSLRAYTDTQYF TGTGCCAGCAGTTTGAGAGCATACACAGATACGCAGTATTTT
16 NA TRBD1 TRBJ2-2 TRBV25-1 CASSRNRGLGTGELFF TGTGCCAGCAGCCGAAACAGGGGGCTGGGGACCGGGGAGCTGTTTTTT
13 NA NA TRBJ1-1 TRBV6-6 CASRVGSGTEAFF TGTGCCAGCAGGGTTGGGTCGGGCACTGAAGCTTTCTTT
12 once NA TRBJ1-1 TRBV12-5 CASGLGRTEAFF TGTGCTAGTGGTTTGGGGAGAACTGAAGCTTTCTTT
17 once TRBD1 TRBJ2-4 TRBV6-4 CASSRTGDGSGQNIQYF TGTGCCAGCAGCCGGACAGGGGACGGGTCGGGGCAAAACATTCAGTACTTC
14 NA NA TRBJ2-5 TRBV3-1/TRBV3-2 CASSYRTAQETQYF TGTGCCAGCAGCTACCGGACAGCCCAAGAGACCCAGTACTTC
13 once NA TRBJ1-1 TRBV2 CASIPGLNTEAFF TGTGCCAGCATACCGGGGTTGAACACTGAAGCTTTCTTT
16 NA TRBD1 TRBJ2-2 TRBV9 CASSVATGAHTGELFF TGTGCCAGCAGCGTAGCGACAGGGGCTCACACCGGGGAGCTGTTTTTT
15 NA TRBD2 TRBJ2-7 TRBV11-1 CASSFGGGIYYEQYF TGTGCCAGCAGCTTCGGCGGGGGGATCTATTACGAGCAGTACTTC
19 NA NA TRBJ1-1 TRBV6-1 CASSEFSGDKGRFGTEAFF TGTGCCAGCAGTGAATTTAGCGGGGACAAGGGGAGATTTGGCACTGAAGCTTTCTTT
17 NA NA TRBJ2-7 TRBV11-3 CASSLDWHSRGRYEQYF TGTGCCAGCAGCTTAGATTGGCACTCCCGGGGTCGCTACGAGCAGTACTTC